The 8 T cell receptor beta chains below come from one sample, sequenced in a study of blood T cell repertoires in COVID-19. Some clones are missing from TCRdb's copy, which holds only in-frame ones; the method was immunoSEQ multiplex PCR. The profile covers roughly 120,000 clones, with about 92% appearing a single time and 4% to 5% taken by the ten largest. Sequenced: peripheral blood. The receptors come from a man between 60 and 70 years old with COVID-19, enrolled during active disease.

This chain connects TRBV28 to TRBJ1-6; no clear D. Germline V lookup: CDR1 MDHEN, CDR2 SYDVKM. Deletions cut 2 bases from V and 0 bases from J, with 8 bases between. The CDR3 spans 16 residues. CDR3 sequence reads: CASSLGRGSYNSPLHF. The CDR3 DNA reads TGTGCCAGCAGTTTAGGCCGGGGCTCCTATAATTCACCCCTCCACTTT. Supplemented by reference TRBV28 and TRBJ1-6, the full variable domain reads DVKVTQSSRYLVKRTGEKVFLECVQDMDHENMFWYRQDPGLGLRLIYFSYDVKMKEKGDIPEGYSVSREKKERFSLILESASTNQTSMYLCASSLGRGSYNSPLHFGNGTRLTVT.

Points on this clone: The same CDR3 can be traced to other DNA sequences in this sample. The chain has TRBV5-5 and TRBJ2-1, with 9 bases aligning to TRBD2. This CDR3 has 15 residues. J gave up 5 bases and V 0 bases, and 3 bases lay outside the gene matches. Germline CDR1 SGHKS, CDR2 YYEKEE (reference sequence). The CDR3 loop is CASSLGLAANNEQFF. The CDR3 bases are TGTGCCAGCAGCTTGGGACTAGCGGCCAACAATGAGCAGTTCTTC.

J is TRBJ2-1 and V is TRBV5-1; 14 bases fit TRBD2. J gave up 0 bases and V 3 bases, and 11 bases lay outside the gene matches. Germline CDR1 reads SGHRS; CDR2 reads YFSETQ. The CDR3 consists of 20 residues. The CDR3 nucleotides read TGCGCCAGCAGCTGGCCCGGGACTAGCGGGAGTTCTAGCTCCTACAATGAGCAGTTCTTC. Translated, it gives CASSWPGTSGSSSSYNEQFF.

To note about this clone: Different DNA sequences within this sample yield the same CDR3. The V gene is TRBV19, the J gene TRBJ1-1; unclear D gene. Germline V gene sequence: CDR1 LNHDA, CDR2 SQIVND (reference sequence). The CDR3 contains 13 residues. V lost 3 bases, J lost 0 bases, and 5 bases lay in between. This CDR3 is CASSIGVNTEAFF. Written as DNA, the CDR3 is TGTGCCAGTAGTATTGGAGTGAACACTGAAGCTTTCTTT.

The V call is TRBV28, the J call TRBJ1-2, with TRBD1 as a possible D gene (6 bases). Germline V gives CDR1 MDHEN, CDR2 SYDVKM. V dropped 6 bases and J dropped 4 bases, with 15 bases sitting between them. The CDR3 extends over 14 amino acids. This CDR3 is CASRPQGLGYGYTF. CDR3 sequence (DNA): TGTGCCAGCAGGCCGCAGGGGCTAGGCTATGGCTACACCTTC.

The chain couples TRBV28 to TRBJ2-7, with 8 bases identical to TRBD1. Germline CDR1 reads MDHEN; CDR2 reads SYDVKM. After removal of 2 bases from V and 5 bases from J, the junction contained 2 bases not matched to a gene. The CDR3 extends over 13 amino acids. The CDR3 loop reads CASSLGQGNEQYF. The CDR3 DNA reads TGTGCCAGCAGTTTAGGACAGGGAAACGAGCAGTACTTC.

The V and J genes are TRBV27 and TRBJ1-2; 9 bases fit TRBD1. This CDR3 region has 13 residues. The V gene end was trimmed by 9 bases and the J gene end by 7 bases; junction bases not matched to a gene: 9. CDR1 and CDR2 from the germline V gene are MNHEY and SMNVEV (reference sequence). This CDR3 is CARTDRGGLGYTF. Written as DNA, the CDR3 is TGTGCCAGGACGGACAGGGGTGGCCTTGGCTACACCTTC.

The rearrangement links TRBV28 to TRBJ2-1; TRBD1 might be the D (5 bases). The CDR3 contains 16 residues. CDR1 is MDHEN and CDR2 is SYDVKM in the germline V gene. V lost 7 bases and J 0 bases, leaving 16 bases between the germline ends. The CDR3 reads CASTTRVGNSYNEQFF. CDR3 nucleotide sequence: TGTGCCAGCACCACCAGGGTTGGGAACTCCTACAATGAGCAGTTCTTC.